The TCR beta chain described here comes from a study of blood T cells in healthy people across ages (dated by TCRdb to the mid-2010s). Describing the broader study: In model experiments, template switching captured about one uniquely barcoded TCR beta cDNA molecule for every two T cells. The study analyzed two additional independent replicas of 1 million unique cDNA reads from the same blood draw for two donors, one aged 18 to 30 and one aged 80 or older. Age-related changes in TCR beta repertoire diversity were measured in the study by deep sequencing normalized with unique cDNA molecular identifiers. Donors were grouped into four age groups: young (average approximately 16 years), middle-aged (over 35), aged (approximately 67) and long-lived (around 80). The study at large found these results: Estimates of total diversity based on one million sequenced T cells were regarded as lower bounds and as underestimates. Conclusive comparison of naive and antigen-experienced compartments was prevented by the profiling of bulk unsorted PBMCs. The percentage of naive T cells measured by flow cytometry correlated strongly with observed TCR beta diversity. The CMV infection status of donors was not known, potentially confounding age-related changes in expanded clonotypes. The long-lived group showed more naive CD4+ T cells, fewer expanded clones and increased TCR diversity than the aged group, suggesting age selection. As age increased, observed TCR beta diversity per million T cells dropped in a roughly linear way, and a significant reduction was already evident by age 40.

CDR1 and CDR2 (SGHRS, YFSETQ) derive from the germline V gene. The CDR3 spans 14 residues, from the cysteine through the phenylalanine. Of the read, only the CDR3 DNA is kept; its 42 bases are in frame from base 1. V drops 5 bases and J drops 2 bases, leaving 12 bases in between. Only a few counts were recorded for this clonotype. This receptor's antigen is unknown. No much larger clonotype is one base removed from it; base qualities were not supplied. The protocol used for the library was 5' RACE. The instrument was an Illumina HiSeq 2500. A second PCR of roughly 7 to 11 cycles was run with a J-beta primer mix and a sample-barcoded 5' primer. A unique molecular identifier was introduced onto each TCR beta cDNA molecule by a template-switch 5' adaptor carrying 12 random nucleotides. At least 3 million CDR3-containing paired-end reads were obtained from each sample. All of the RNA was converted into first-strand cDNA using the Mint cDNA synthesis kit, with a TRBC-specific oligonucleotide serving as the primer. All cDNA was treated with uracil-DNA glycosylase and then went through a first 18-cycle PCR with the universal primers M1SS and BC2_uni_R. The authors' analysis ran thus. For normalization, 1 million high-quality reads, each with a distinct molecular identifier, were randomly selected from each sample. Reads with shared molecular identifiers were discarded instead of being binned into consensus sequences. MiTCR, run with a Q25 quality threshold and the strictest error-elimination algorithm, handled CDR3 identification, clonotype clustering and error correction. Lower-bound total TCR beta diversity was estimated with a nonparametric unseen species model using Euler transformation. Using fastp at Q25 and MiXCR, TCRdb reprocessed the public reads and kept productive beta chains. Entries that share a CDR3 protein sequence are merged under the most common genes and DNA. The V and J calls and clone size come from TCRdb's table, not from the authors' own analysis. The sample includes hundreds of thousands of distinct CDR3 sequences, with 24% observed a single time. Together, the top ten hold just over 8.5% of the sample.

The donors were roughly 40 Caucasian individuals from Russia, aged 6 to 90 years, who were systemically healthy. About 10 milliliters of peripheral blood were collected from each donor into EDTA-treated Vacutainer tubes. Ficoll-Paque density-gradient centrifugation was used to isolate PBMCs, with at least 6.5 million per sample. Total RNA, at least 6 micrograms per sample, was extracted from PBMCs with Trizol reagent. For every donor, flow cytometry on a PBMC aliquot measured the percentage of naive CD45RAhigh/CD27high T cells. The same data also contributed to another study, on T cells of mothers and their children. The second paper states: Nine systemically healthy Caucasian individuals, comprising three mothers and their six children, were included as donors. cDNA synthesis consumed the entire amount of extracted RNA, loaded at about 1.5 ug RNA in each 15 ul reaction. In the second PCR, the M1S primer introduced both the sample barcodes and 2-4 random nucleotides. Each mother yielded over 10 million TCR beta CDR3 reads and each child roughly 2.9 million reads. TCR recombination output is similarly shaped by thymic selection in related and unrelated pairs, with a minor effect exerted by inherited differences. Related mother-child pairs always showed normalized repertoire overlap that was slightly higher than in unrelated mother-child pairs, though the difference was never significant. Persistent microchimeric T cell clones were not detected, at a sensitivity of roughly 100 clones per million clonotypes. To look for features that set related mother-child pairs apart from unrelated individuals, the researchers ran deep NGS to compare the TCR beta repertoires of mothers and children. Mothers averaged 40 +/- 4 years of age and children averaged around 10 +/- 4 years. After adapters were ligated using NEBNext reagents, the libraries underwent 100+100 nt paired-end sequencing on an Illumina HiSeq 2000. To avoid cross-contamination, the mother libraries and the child libraries were prepared a month apart and sequenced in separate runs. Between about 500,000 and 2,300,000 distinct TCR beta clonotypes were identified per donor. Naive TCR beta clonotypes were estimated from low-frequency clonotypes matched to each donor's FACS-determined naive share, without sorting.

The rearranged segments are TRBV5-1 and TRBJ2-3; TRBD1 is a weak D gene call, 6 bases matching. Sequenced material: blood. This sequence originates from a boy younger than 18 in good health. The CDR3 amino acid sequence is: CASRRQADTDTQYF. The nucleotides are TGCGCCAGCAGGCGACAGGCTGACACAGATACGCAGTATTTT.